Described below is a single T cell receptor beta chain sequence and its context. The data were taken from a study of blood T cell repertoires in COVID-19. In the study overall: COVID-19 samples collected from the United States, Italy and Spain covered acute and convalescent phases. Sample material is recorded as cDNA or gDNA derived from T cells, B-cell-depleted T cells, or PBMCs.

Using immunoSEQ multiplex PCR, the repertoire was profiled, and TCRdb retains in-frame clones only, with some absent. The sample includes a few hundred thousand clones, approximately 87% seen only once; the top ten take about 4.3%. The sequenced material came from peripheral blood. This TCR derives from a man between 60 and 75 years old who had recovered from COVID-19.

CDR3 region: CAWAKKGTGRSGTQYF. The CDR3 nucleotides are TGTGCCTGGGCCAAAAAAGGGACAGGTAGGTCTGGTACGCAGTATTTT. V usage is TRBV30 and J usage is TRBJ2-3; 8 bases line up with TRBD1. This CDR3 has 16 amino acids. Germline assignment: CDR1 GTSNPN and CDR2 SVGIG (reference sequence). The trim removed 5 bases at V and 8 bases at J, leaving 18 bases unmatched.